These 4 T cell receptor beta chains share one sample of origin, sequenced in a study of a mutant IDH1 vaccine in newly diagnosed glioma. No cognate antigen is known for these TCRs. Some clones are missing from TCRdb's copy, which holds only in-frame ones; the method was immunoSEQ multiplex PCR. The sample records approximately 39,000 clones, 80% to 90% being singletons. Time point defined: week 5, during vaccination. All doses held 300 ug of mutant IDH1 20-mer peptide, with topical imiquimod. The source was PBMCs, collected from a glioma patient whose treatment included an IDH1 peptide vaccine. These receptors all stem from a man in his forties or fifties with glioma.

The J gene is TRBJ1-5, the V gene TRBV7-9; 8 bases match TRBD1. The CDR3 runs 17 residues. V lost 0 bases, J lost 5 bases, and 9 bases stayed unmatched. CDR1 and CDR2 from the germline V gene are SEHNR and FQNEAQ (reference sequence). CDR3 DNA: TGTGCCAGCAGCTTAGCGGGGCGGACAGGGCTTTATCAGCCCCAGCATTTT. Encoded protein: CASSLAGRTGLYQPQHF.

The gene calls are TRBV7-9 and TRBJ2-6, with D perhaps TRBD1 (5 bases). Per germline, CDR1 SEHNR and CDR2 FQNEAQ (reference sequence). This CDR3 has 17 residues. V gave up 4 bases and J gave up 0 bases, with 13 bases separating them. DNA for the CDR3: TGTGCCAGCAGCTCACAGGCCGTACTCTCTGGGGCCAACGTCCTGACTTTC. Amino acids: CASSSQAVLSGANVLTF. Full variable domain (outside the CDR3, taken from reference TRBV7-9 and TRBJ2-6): DTGVSQNPRHKITKRGQNVTFRCDPISEHNRLYWYRQTLGQGPEFLTYFQNEAQLEKSRLLSDRFSAERPKGSFSTLEIQRTEQGDSAMYLCASSSQAVLSGANVLTFGAGSRLTVL.

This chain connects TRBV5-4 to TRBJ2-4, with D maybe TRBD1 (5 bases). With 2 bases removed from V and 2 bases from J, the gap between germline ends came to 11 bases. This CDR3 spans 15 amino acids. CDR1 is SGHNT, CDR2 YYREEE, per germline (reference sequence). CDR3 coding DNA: TGTGCCAGCAGCTTCTCAACAGGCCCCAAAAACATTCAGTACTTC. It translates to CASSFSTGPKNIQYF.

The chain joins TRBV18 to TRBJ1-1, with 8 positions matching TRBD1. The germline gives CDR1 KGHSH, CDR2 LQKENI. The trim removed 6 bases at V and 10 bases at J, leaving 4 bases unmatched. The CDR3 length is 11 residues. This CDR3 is CASSPQGAAFF. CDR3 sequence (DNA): TGTGCCAGCTCCCCTCAGGGGGCAGCTTTCTTT.